The T cell receptor beta chain under discussion was sequenced for a study of metastatic and nonmetastatic thyroid tumors. Notes on the study in general: Versus benign nodules, malignant thyroid tumors reportedly had significantly higher TCR beta diversity, in blood and tumor.

Trimming removed 6 bases at V and 1 base at J, with 15 bases between. CDR1 and CDR2 from the germline V gene are DFQATT and SNEGSKA (reference sequence). There are 14 residues in the CDR3. This clone was seen repeatedly, ten times or more. Its specificity is not known. No patient received treatment before thyroid surgery. As originally analysed: Building a distant-metastasis classifier for papillary thyroid cancer drew on CDR3 differences across clinicopathological groups. TCRdb reassembled clones from the PCR reads with MiXCR. The V and J calls and clone size are TCRdb's, not the authors'. In the table there are 15,000 or so clones, 23% of which are singletons.

The origin of this receptor is a female donor with papillary thyroid cancer or a benign thyroid nodule (not recorded which). Some clones in this sample may be carry-over from other donors' samples. The source material was tumor tissue. The rearrangement uses TRBV20-1 and TRBJ1-1, with D unresolved. The CDR3 loop reads CSAREPGRNTEAFF. DNA of the CDR3: TGCAGTGCCCGTGAGCCGGGCCGGAACACTGAAGCTTTCTTT.